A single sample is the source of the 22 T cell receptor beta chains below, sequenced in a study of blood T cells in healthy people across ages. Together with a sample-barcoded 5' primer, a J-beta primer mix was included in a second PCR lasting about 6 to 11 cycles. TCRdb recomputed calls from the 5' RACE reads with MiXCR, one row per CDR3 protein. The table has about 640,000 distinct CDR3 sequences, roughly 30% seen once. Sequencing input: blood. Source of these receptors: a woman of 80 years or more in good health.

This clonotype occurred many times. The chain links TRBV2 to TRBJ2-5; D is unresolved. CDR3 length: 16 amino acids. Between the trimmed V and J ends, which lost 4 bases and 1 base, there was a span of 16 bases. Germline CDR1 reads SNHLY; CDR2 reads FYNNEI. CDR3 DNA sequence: TGTGCCAGCAGTGGCACCCTTAGGGTCAGCCAAGAGACCCAGTACTTC. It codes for CASSGTLRVSQETQYF. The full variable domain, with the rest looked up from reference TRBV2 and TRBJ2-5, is EPEVTQTPSHQVTQMGQEVILRCVPISNHLYFYWYRQILGQKVEFLVSFYNNEISEKSEIFDDQFSVERPDGSNFTLKIRSTKLEDSAMYFCASSGTLRVSQETQYFGPGTRLLVL.

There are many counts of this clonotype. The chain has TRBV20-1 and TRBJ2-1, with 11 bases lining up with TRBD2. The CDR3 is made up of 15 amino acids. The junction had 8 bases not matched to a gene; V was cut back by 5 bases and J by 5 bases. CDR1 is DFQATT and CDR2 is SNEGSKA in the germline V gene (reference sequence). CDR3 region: CSALAPSGGNNEQFF. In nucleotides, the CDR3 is TGCAGTGCTCTAGCCCCTAGCGGGGGGAACAATGAGCAGTTCTTC.

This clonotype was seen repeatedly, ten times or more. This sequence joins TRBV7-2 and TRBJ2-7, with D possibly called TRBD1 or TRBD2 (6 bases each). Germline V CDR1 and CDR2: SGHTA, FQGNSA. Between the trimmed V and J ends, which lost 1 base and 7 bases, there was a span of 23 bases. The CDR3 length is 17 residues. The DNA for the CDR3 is TGTGCCAGCAGCTTAGTTGGGGGCGGGGCGAGATCTACGGAGCAGTACTTC. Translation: CASSLVGGGARSTEQYF.

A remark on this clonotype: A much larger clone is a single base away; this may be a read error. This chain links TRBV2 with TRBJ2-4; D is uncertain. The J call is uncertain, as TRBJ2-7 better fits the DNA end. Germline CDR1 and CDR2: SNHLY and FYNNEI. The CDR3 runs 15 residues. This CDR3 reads CASNETYVGSYEQYF. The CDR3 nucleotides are TGTGCCAGCAATGAAACTTATGTGGGAAGCTACGAGCAGTACTTC.

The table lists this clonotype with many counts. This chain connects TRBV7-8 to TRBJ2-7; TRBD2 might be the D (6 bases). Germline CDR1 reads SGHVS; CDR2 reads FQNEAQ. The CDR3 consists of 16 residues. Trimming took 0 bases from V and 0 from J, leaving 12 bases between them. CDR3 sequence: CASSLAWDGSSYEQYF. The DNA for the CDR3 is TGTGCCAGCAGCTTAGCGTGGGACGGGAGCTCCTACGAGCAGTACTTC.

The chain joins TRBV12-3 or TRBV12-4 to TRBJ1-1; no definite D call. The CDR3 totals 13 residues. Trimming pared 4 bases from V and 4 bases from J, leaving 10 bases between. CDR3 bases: TGTGCCAGCAGTTCCCTACTTAGCACTGAAGCTTTCTTT. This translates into CASSSLLSTEAFF.

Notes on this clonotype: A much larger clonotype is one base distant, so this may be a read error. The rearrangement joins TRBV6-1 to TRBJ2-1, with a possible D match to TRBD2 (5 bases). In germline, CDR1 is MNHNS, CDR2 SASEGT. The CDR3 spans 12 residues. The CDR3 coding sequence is TGTGCCAGCACCGCAGCGGCGGCGGTGCAGTCCTTC. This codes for CASTAAAAVQSF.

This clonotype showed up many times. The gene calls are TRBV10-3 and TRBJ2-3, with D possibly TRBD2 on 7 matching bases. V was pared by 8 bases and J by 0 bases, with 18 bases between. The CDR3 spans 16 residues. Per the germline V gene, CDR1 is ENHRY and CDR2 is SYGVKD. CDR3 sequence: CAIGVLRGGSTDTQYF. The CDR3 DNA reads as TGTGCCATCGGGGTATTGAGGGGGGGGAGCACAGATACGCAGTATTTT.

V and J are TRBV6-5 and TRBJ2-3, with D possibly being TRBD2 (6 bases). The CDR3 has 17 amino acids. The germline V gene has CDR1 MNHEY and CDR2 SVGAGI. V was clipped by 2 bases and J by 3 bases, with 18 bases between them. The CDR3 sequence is CASSYGRVSGATDTQYF. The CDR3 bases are TGTGCCAGCAGTTACGGGCGGGTCTCGGGAGCTACAGATACGCAGTATTTT.

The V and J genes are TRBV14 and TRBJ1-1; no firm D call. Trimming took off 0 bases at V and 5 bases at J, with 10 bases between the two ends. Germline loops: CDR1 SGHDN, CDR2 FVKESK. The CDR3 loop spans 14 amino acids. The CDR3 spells CASSQDLGSTEAFF. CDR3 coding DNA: TGTGCCAGCAGCCAAGATCTAGGCAGTACTGAAGCTTTCTTT.

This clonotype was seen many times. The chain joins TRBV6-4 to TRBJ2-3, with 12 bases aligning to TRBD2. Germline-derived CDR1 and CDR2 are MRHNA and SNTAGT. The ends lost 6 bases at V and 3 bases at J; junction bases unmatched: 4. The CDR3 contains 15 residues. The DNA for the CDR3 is TGTGCCAGCAGACCGACTAGCGGGGGTACAGATACGCAGTATTTT. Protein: CASRPTSGGTDTQYF.

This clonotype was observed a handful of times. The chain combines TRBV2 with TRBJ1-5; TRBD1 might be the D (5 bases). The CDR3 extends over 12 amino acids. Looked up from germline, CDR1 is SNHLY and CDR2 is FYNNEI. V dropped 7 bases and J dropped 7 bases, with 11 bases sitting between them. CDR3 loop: CASTSQGQPQHF. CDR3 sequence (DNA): TGTGCCAGCACGAGTCAGGGCCAGCCCCAGCATTTT.

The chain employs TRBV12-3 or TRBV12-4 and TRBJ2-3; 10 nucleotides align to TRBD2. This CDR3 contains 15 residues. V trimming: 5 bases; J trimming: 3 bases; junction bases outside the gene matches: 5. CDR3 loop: CASSTLAGETDTQYF. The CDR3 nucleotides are TGTGCCAGCAGTACCCTAGCGGGAGAGACAGATACGCAGTATTTT.

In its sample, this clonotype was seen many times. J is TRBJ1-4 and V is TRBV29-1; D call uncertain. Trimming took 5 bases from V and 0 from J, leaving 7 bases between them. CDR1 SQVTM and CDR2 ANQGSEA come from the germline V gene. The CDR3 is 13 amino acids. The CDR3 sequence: CSVRRTTNEKLFF. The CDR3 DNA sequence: TGCAGCGTTCGCCGGACAACTAATGAAAAACTGTTTTTT.

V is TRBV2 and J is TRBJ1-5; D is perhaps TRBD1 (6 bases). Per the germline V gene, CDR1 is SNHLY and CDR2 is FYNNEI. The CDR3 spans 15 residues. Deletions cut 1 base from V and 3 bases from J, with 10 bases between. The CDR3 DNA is TGTGCCAGCAGTGAAGGAGGGGGGTTCAATCAGCCCCAGCATTTT. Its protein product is CASSEGGGFNQPQHF.

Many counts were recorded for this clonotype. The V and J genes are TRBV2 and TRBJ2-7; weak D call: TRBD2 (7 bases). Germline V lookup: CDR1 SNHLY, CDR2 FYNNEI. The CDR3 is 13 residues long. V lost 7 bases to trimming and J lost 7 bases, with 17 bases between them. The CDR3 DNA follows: TGTGCCAGCACCTTCCGGGGGGCTGGGGAGCAGTACTTC. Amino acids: CASTFRGAGEQYF.

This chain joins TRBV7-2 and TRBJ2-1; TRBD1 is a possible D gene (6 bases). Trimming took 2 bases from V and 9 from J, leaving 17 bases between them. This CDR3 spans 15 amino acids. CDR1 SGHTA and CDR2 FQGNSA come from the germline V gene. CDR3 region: CASSLNTPGVGEQFF. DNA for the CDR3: TGTGCCAGCAGCTTAAACACCCCAGGGGTTGGTGAGCAGTTCTTC. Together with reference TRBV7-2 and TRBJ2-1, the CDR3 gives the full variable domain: GAGVSQSPSNKVTEKGKDVELRCDPISGHTALYWYRQSLGQGLEFLIYFQGNSAPDKSGLPSDRFSAERTGGSVSTLTIQRTQQEDSAVYLCASSLNTPGVGEQFFGPGTRLTVL.

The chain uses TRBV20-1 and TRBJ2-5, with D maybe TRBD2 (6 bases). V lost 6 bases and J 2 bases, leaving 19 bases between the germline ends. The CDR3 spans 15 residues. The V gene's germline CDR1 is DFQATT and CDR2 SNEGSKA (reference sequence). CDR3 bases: TGCAGTGCCCTCGACCCGGGACTCGGGCAAGAGACCCAGTACTTC. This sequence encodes CSALDPGLGQETQYF.

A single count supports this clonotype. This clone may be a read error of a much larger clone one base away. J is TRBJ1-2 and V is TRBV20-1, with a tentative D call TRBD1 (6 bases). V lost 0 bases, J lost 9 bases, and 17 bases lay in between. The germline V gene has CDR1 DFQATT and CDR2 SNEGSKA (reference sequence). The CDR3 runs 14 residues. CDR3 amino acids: CSAREVRGRNSYTF. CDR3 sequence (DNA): TGCAGTGCTAGAGAAGTCAGGGGTAGAAATAGCTACACCTTC.

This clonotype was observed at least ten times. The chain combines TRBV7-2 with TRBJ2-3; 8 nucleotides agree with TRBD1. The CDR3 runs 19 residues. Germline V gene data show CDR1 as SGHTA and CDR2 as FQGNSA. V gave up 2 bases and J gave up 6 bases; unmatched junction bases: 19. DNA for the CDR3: TGTGCCAGCAGCTTAAGAAGGCCAGGGGGCCCTCGGCTAGGGGATACGCAGTATTTT. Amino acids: CASSLRRPGGPRLGDTQYF.

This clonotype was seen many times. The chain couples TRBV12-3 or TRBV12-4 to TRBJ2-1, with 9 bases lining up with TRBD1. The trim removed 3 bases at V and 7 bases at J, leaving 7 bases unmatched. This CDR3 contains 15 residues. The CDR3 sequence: CASSFLGQGRNEQFF. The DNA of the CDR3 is TGTGCCAGCAGTTTTTTGGGACAGGGTAGAAATGAGCAGTTCTTC.

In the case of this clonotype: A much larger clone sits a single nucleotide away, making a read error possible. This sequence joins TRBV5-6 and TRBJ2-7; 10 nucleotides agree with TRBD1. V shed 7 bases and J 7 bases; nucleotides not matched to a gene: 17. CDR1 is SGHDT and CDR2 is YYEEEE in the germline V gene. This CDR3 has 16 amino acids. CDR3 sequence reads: CASPPPGQGVYNEQYF. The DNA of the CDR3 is TGTGCCAGCCCCCCCCCCGGACAGGGGGTTTACAATGAGCAGTACTTC.